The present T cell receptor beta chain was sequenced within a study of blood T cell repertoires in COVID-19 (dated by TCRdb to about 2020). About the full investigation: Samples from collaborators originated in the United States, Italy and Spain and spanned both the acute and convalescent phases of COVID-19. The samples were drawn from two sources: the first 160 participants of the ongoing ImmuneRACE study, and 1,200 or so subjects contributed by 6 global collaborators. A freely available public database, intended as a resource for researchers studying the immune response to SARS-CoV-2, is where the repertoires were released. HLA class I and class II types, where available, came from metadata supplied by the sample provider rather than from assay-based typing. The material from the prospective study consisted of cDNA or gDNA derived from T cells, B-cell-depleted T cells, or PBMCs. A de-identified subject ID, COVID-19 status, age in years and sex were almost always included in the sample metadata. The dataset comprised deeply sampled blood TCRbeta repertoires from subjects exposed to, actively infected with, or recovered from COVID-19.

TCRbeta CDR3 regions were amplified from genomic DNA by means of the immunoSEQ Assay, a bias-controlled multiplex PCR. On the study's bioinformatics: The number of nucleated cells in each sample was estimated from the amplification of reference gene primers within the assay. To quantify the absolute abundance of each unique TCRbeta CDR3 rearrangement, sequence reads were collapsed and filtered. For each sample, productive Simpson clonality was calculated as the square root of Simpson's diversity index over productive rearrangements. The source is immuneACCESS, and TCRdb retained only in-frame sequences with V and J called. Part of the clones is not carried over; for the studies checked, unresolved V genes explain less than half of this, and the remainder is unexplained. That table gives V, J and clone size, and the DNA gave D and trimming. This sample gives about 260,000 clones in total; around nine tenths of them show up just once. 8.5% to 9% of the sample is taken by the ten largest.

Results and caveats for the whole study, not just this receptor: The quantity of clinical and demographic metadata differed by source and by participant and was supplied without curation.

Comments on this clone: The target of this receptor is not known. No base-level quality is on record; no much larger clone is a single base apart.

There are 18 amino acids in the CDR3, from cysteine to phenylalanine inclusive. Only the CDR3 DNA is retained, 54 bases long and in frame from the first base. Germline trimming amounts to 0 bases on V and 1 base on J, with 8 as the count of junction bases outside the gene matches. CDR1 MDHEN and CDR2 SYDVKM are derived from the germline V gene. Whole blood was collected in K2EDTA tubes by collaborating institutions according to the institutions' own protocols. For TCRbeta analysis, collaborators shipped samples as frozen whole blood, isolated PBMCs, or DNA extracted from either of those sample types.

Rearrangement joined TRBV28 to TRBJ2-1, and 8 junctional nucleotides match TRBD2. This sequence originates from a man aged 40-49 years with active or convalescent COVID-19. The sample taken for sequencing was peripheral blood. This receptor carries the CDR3 CASSLWWSRGGSYNEQFF. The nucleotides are TGTGCCAGCAGTTTATGGTGGAGTCGGGGGGGGTCCTACAATGAGCAGTTCTTC.